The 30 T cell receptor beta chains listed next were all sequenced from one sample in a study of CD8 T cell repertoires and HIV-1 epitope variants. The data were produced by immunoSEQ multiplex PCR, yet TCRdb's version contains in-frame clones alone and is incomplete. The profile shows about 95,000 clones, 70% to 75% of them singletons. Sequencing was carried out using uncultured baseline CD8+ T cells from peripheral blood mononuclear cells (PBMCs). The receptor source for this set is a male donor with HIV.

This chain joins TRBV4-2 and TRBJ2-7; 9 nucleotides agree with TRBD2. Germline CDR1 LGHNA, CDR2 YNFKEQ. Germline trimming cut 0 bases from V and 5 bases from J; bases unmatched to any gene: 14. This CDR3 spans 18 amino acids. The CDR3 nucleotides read TGTGCCAGCAGCCAAGATGGGGGTAGCGGGGGTTGGTTCGACGAGCAGTACTTC. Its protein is CASSQDGGSGGWFDEQYF.

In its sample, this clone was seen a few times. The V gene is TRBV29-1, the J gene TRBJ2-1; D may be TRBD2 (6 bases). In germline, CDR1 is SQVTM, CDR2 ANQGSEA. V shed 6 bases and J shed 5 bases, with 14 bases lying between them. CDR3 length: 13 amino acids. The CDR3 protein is CSVRTSRDNEQFF. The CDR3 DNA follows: TGCAGCGTCCGAACTAGCAGGGACAATGAGCAGTTCTTC.

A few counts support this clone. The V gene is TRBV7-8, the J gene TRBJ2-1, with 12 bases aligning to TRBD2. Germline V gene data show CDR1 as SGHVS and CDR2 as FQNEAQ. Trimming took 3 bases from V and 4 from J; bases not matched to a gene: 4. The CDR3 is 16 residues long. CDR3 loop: CASSLELAGGYNEQFF. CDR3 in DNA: TGTGCCAGCAGCTTGGAGCTAGCGGGGGGGTACAATGAGCAGTTCTTC.

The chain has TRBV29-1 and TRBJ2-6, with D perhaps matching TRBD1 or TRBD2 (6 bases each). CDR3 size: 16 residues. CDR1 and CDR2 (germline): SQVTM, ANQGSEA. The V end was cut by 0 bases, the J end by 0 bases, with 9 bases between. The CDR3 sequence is CSVEDRGGSGANVLTF. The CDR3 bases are TGCAGCGTTGAAGACAGGGGAGGCTCTGGGGCCAACGTCCTGACTTTC. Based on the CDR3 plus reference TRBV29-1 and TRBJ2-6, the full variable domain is SAVISQKPSRDICQRGTSLTIQCQVDSQVTMMFWYRQQPGQSLTLIATANQGSEATYESGFVIDKFPISRPNLTFSTLTVSNMSPEDSSIYLCSVEDRGGSGANVLTFGAGSRLTVL.

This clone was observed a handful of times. The CDR3 sequence: CSVVGRAGSDQPQHF. CDR3 sequence (DNA): TGCAGCGTTGTGGGTCGGGCCGGGTCCGATCAGCCCCAGCATTTT. The chain has TRBV29-1 and TRBJ1-5, with D unresolved. Trimming removed 4 bases from V and 5 bases from J, with 18 bases in between. Per germline, CDR1 SQVTM and CDR2 ANQGSEA. This CDR3 spans 15 amino acids. Full variable domain (remainder filled in from reference TRBV29-1 and TRBJ1-5): SAVISQKPSRDICQRGTSLTIQCQVDSQVTMMFWYRQQPGQSLTLIATANQGSEATYESGFVIDKFPISRPNLTFSTLTVSNMSPEDSSIYLCSVVGRAGSDQPQHFGDGTRLSIL.

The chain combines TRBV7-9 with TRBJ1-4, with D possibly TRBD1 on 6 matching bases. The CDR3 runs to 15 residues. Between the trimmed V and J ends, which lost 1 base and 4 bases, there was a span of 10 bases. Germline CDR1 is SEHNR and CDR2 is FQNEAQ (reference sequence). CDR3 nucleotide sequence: TGTGCCAGCAGCTTAGTCGCAGGGGTTAATGAAAAACTGTTTTTT. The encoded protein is CASSLVAGVNEKLFF. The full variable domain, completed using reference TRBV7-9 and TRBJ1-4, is DTGVSQNPRHKITKRGQNVTFRCDPISEHNRLYWYRQTLGQGPEFLTYFQNEAQLEKSRLLSDRFSAERPKGSFSTLEIQRTEQGDSAMYLCASSLVAGVNEKLFFGSGTQLSVL.

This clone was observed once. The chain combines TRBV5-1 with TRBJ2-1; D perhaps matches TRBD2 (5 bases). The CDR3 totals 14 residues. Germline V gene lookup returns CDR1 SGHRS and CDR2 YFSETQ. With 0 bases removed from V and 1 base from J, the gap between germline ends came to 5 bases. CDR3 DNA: TGCGCCAGCAGCTTGGCGGGATCCTACAATGAGCAGTTCTTC. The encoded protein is CASSLAGSYNEQFF.

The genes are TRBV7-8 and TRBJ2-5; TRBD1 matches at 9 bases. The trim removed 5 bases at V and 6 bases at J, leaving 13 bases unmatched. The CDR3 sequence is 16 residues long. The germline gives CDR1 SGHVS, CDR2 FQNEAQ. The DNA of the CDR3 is TGTGCCAGCAGCCCGAAAGACAGGGGGGATGGCAAGACCCAGTACTTC. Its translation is CASSPKDRGDGKTQYF.

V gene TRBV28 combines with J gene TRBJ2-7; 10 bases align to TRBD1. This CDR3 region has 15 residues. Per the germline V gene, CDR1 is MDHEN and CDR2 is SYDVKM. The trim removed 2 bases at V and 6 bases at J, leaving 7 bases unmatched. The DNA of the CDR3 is TGTGCCAGCAGTTTAACCGGGACAGGGGTGCCCGAGCAGTACTTC. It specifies CASSLTGTGVPEQYF.

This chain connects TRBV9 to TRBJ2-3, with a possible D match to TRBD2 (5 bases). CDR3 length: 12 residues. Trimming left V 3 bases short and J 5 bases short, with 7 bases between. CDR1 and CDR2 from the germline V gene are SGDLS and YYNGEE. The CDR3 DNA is TGTGCCAGCAGCGCTGCGGGAGATACGCAGTATTTT. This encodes CASSAAGDTQYF. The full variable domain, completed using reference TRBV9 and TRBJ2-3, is DSGVTQTPKHLITATGQRVTLRCSPRSGDLSVYWYQQSLDQGLQFLIQYYNGEERAKGNILERFSAQQFPDLHSELNLSSLELGDSALYFCASSAAGDTQYFGPGTRLTVL.

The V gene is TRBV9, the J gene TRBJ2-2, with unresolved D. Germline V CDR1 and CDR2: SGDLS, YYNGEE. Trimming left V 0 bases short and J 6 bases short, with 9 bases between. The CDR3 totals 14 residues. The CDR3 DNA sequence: TGTGCCAGCAGCGTAGATGTGGTCGCCGGGGAGCTGTTTTTT. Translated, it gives CASSVDVVAGELFF.

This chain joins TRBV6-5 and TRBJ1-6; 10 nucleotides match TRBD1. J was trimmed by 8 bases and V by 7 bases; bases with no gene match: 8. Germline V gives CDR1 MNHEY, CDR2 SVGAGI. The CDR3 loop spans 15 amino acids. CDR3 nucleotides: TGTGCCAGCACCGTATCGGGGACAGGGGATTCACCCCTCCACTTT. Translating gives CASTVSGTGDSPLHF.

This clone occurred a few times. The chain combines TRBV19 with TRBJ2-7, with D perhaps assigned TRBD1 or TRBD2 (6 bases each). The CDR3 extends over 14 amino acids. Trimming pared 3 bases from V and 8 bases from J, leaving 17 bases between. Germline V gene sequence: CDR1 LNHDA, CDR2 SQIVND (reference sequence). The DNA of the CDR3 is TGTGCCAGTAGTATCGGGGGCGACCCACGTAAGCAGTACTTC. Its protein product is CASSIGGDPRKQYF. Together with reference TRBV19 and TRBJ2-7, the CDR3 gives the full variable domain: DGGITQSPKYLFRKEGQNVTLSCEQNLNHDAMYWYRQDPGQGLRLIYYSQIVNDFQKGDIAEGYSVSREKKESFPLTVTSAQKNPTAFYLCASSIGGDPRKQYFGPGTRLTVT.

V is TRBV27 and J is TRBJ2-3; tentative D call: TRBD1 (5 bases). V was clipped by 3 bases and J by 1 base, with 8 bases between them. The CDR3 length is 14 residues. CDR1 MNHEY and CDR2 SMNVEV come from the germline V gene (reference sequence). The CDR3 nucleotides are TGTGCCAGCAGTTTTGGGGCGGGCACAGATACGCAGTATTTT. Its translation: CASSFGAGTDTQYF.

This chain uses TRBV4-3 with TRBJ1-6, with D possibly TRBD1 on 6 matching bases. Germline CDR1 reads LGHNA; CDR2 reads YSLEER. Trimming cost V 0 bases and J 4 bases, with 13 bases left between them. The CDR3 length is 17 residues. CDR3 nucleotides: TGCGCCAGCAGCCAAGAAGACAGGAATTCATATAATTCACCCCTCCACTTT. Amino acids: CASSQEDRNSYNSPLHF.

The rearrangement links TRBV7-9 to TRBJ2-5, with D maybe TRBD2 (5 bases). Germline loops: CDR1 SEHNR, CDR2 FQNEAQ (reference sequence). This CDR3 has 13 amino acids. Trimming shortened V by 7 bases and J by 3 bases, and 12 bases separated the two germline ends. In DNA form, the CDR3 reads TGTGCCAGCAATATCATTAGCGAAGAGACCCAGTACTTC. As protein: CASNIISEETQYF.

The CDR3 bases are TGTGCCAGCAGTCTTGGGTCCAGCGGGGGGACCTACGAGCAGTACTTC. Its protein product is CASSLGSSGGTYEQYF. This chain uses TRBV2 with TRBJ2-7, with TRBD2 identical over 9 bases. The length of the CDR3 is 16 residues. The J segment lost 2 bases and the V segment lost 5 bases, leaving 10 bases of the junction unmatched. The germline V gene has CDR1 SNHLY and CDR2 FYNNEI.

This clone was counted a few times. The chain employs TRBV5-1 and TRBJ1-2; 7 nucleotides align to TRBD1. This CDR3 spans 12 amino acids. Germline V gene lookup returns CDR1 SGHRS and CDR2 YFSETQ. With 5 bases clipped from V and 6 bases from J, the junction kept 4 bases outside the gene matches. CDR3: CASRETGNGYTF. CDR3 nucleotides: TGCGCCAGCAGGGAGACAGGGAATGGCTACACCTTC.

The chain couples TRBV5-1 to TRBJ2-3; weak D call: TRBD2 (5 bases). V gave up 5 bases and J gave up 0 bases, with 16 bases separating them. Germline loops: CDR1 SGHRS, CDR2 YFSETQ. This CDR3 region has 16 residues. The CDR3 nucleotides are TGCGCCAGCAGAGCTATGGCCGCGGGTAGCACAGATACGCAGTATTTT. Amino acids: CASRAMAAGSTDTQYF.

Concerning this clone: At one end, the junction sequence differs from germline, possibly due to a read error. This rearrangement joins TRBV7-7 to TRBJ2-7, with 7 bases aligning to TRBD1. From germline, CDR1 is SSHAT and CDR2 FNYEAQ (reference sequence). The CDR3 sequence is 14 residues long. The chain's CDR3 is CASSPDRVSYEQYF. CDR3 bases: TGTGCTAGCAGCCCAGACAGGGTGAGCTACGAGCAGTACTTC.

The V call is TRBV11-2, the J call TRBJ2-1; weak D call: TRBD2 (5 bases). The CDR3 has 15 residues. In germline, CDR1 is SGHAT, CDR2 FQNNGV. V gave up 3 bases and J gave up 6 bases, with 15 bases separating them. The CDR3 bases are TGTGCCAGCAGCTTTAGAGGGTTGGATACCAATGAGCAGTTCTTC. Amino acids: CASSFRGLDTNEQFF.

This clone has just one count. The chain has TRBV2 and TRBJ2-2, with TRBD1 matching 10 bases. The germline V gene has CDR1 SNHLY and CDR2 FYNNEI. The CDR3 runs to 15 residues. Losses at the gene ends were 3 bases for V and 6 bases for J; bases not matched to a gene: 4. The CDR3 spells CASSEDRGMAGELFF. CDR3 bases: TGTGCCAGCAGTGAGGACAGGGGGATGGCCGGGGAGCTGTTTTTT.

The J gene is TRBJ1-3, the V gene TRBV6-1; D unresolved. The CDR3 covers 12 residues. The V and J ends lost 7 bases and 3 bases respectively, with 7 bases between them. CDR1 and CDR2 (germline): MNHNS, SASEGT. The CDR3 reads CASKSDGNTIYF. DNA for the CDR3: TGTGCCAGCAAAAGTGATGGAAACACCATATATTTT.

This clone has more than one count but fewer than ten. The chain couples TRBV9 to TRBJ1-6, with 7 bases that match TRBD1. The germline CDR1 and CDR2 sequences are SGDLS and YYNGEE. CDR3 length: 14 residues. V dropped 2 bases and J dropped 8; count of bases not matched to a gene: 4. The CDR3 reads CASSVTGTYSPLHF. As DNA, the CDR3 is TGTGCCAGCAGCGTGACAGGGACATATTCACCCCTCCACTTT.

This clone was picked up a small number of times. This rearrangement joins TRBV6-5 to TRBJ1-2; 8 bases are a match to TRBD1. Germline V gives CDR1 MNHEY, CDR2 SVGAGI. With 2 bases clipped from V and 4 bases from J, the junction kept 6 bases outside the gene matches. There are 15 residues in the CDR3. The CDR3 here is CASSYATGTGYGYTF. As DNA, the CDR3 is TGTGCCAGCAGTTACGCTACCGGGACAGGCTATGGCTACACCTTC.

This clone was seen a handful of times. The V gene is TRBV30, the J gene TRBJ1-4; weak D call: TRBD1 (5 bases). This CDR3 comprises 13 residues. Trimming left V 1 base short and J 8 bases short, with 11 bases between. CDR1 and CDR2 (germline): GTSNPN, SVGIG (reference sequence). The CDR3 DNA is TGTGCCTGGAGTGAGGGACCGAGGGAAAAACTGTTTTTT. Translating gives CAWSEGPREKLFF.

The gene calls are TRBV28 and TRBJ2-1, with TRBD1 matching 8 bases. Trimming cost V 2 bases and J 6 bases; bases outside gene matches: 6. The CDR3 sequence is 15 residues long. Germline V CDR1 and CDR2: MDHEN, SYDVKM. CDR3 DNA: TGTGCCAGCAGTTTACAGGGGGCGAAGATCAATGAGCAGTTCTTC. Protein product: CASSLQGAKINEQFF.

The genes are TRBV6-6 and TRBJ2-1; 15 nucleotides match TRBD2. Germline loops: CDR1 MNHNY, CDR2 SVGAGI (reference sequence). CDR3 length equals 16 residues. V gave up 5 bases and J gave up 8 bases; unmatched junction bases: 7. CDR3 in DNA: TGTGCCAGCAGTAATGGACTAGCGGGAGGGGTCGATGAGCAGTTCTTC. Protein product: CASSNGLAGGVDEQFF.

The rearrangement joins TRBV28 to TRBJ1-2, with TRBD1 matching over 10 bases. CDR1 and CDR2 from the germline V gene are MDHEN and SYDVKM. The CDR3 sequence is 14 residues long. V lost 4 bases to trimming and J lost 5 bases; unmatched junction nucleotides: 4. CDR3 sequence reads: CASSYSGQGYGYTF. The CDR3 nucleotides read TGTGCCAGCAGTTATTCGGGACAGGGGTATGGCTACACCTTC.

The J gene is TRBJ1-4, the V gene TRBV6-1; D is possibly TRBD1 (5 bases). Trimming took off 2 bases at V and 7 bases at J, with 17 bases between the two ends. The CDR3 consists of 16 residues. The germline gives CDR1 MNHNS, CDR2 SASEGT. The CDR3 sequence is CASSEPLPGVGEKLFF. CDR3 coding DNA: TGTGCCAGCAGTGAACCCCTCCCGGGGGTAGGTGAAAAACTGTTTTTT.